Listed here is a single T cell receptor beta chain. The target of this receptor is not known. Per-nucleotide qualities are absent, and no much larger clonotype sits a single base away. The library was produced with PCR. Sequencing used an Illumina HiSeq 2500. TCR libraries were prepared with molecular barcoding, using unique molecular identifiers to normalize TCRbeta repertoire quantification. TCRdb ran its own pipeline on the public reads, namely fastp trimming at Q25 and MiXCR clone calling, and kept in-frame beta chains. Every distinct CDR3 protein forms one entry, paired with its most common genes and DNA. The sample table contains just over 350,000 distinct CDR3 sequences; only one count was recorded for more than 10% of them. The ten top clones hold about 4% of the sample. The data belong to a study of T-cell reconstitution after alpha-beta-depleted transplantation in children (dated by TCRdb to the mid-2010s). Regarding the research as a whole: Using TCR repertoire profiling, the study followed T-cell immune reconstitution in a quantitative way in children after TCRalphabeta/CD19-depleted allogeneic hematopoietic cell transplantation.

As encoded in the germline V gene, CDR1 is LGHNA while CDR2 is YNFKEQ. Inclusive of the bounding cysteine and phenylalanine, the CDR3 is 17 residues long. Solely the CDR3 DNA is kept, with 51 bases framed from the first base. At the junction V is shortened by 1 base and J by 0 bases, with 13 bases in between. The rearranged segments are TRBV4-2 and TRBJ1-5, with the D gene uncertain. The sample here was PBMCs, taken from the stem cell graft. The sequence was obtained from a human donor who donated a stem cell graft to a child with Fanconi anemia. The DNA sequence follows: TGTGCCAGCAGCCAAGCTGTAAGTTTCTATAGCAATCAGCCCCAGCATTTT. Its amino acids are CASSQAVSFYSNQPQHF.